This T cell receptor (beta chain) is from a study of T cell repertoires in aging, cancer and after chemotherapy. Study-level points and caveats: Untreated cancer patients had significantly lower blood TCR diversity than age-matched healthy donors. In each cancer cohort, median generation probability increased across chemotherapy, suggesting thymic output rebounded. Loss of evenness, beyond lost richness, contributed to age-related TCR diversity decline in cancer patients.

Multiplex touch-down PCR with TRB-A/B primers amplified rearranged V-D-J TRB sequences. TCRdb processed the multiplex PCR reads anew with MiXCR; each CDR3 protein has one entry. Altogether 6,700 or so distinct CDR3 sequences are present, 53% being singletons, with the ten largest covering around 2%. Unmatched junction bases numbered 15, after V lost 3 bases and J lost 0 bases. In germline, CDR1 is SEHNR, CDR2 FQNEAQ (reference sequence). This CDR3 region has 19 residues. With respect to this clonotype: No antigen is known for it.

The template was genomic DNA from peripheral blood, not RNA. This receptor was identified in a human donor with a solid tumor. The sample was blood. The chain is built from TRBV7-9 and TRBJ2-7; TRBD1 aligns across 9 bases. The CDR3 reads CASSLTGTGNRDNSYEQYF. The CDR3, as DNA: TGTGCCAGCAGCTTGACCGGGACAGGGAACCGGGACAACTCCTACGAGCAGTACTTC. Using reference TRBV7-9 and TRBJ2-7 for the parts outside the CDR3, the full variable domain is DTGVSQNPRHKITKRGQNVTFRCDPISEHNRLYWYRQTLGQGPEFLTYFQNEAQLEKSRLLSDRFSAERPKGSFSTLEIQRTEQGDSAMYLCASSLTGTGNRDNSYEQYFGPGTRLTVT.